This is a list of T cell receptor beta chains from one sample in a study of blood T cell repertoires in COVID-19. The method was immunoSEQ multiplex PCR; TCRdb's version includes in-frame clones alone and lacks a portion of them. The sample lists roughly 200,000 clones; roughly 77% were seen once. Sequencing used peripheral blood. The receptor source for this set is a woman aged 40-49 years with COVID-19, enrolled during active disease. Both conserved end residues are part of each CDR3. Clone size appears in some rows only: once, few, many, or a class for an expanded clone.

v_gene	abundance	CDR3aa
TRBV2	.	CASSEALASGDEQFF
TRBV7-2	.	CASSLRGDRVEAFF
TRBV19	.	CASTSSGANVLTF
TRBV6-5	.	CASRLTGAKISPLHF
TRBV5-1	.	CASSATLQEPYEQYF
TRBV2	.	CASSEARGTGINSPLHF
TRBV18	.	CASSPRQADSGGAGNTEAFF
TRBV19	.	CATLKTGVGGYTF
TRBV5-4	.	CASWEGGSGNEQYF
TRBV2	.	CASRRGGREETQYF
TRBV6-5	few	CASRPGLAGAGELFF
TRBV19	.	CASRDTLQKKGTGGFVNHTGELFF
TRBV19	few	CASSRGDRASLSGNTIYF
TRBV10-3	.	CAISEGQVEGYTF
TRBV6-5	once	CASSWGTVNTEAFF
TRBV28	.	CASSSLREVSEQYF
TRBV4-2	many	CASSQVELSGTYEQYF
TRBV7-2	.	CASIGWRGSAQYF
TRBV5-1	.	CASSPERGETQYF
TRBV12-3/TRBV12-4	.	CASSLGTGNTQYF
TRBV5-4	.	CASSLSPSSYNEQFF
TRBV3-1/TRBV3-2	.	CASSLTQAGRKETQYF
TRBV5-1	.	CASSLLGEETQYF
TRBV27	.	CASSWGGAGKNIQYF
TRBV18	.	CASSPGQSSTEAFF
TRBV6-6	once	CASRSGAYNEQFF
TRBV5-1	few	CASSGAAGTGAYEQYF
TRBV9	.	CASSLSGNTYEQYF
TRBV6-5	.	CASVLVFPGELFF
TRBV7-9	.	CASSLASQGETQYF
TRBV9	.	CASSPRQIMNTEAFF
TRBV6-5	once	CASTPRVDQPQHF
TRBV12-3/TRBV12-4	.	CASSLTPGELFF
TRBV3-1/TRBV3-2	.	CASSQGGAGTGAYEQYF
TRBV7-8	.	CASSMDTGYNNSPLHF
TRBV12-3/TRBV12-4	many	CASSLQGLETQYF
TRBV5-5	.	CASSLASTGGGSDTQYF
TRBV19	once	CASRMGEGLVTEAFF
TRBV19	.	CASSLQPVPLVGQPQHF
TRBV18	.	CASSPWTGGPKSEAFF
TRBV4-1	many	CASSPAGSRYTF
TRBV6-5	once	CASREDREGSPLHF
TRBV6-6	few	CASSPPRLAGGLETQYF
TRBV11-3	.	CASSLTSGNTGELFF
TRBV25-1	.	CASSEYQVNEQFF